This T cell receptor (beta chain) was recovered during a study of blood T cell repertoires in COVID-19 (dated by TCRdb to the early 2020s). Context from the whole study: Collaborator samples came from the United States, Italy and Spain and covered acute and convalescent phases of COVID-19. Sample metadata almost always included a de-identified subject ID, COVID-19 status, age in years and sex. Deeply sampled blood TCRbeta repertoires from subjects exposed to, actively infected with, or recovered from COVID-19 were included in the dataset. The material from the prospective study consisted of cDNA or gDNA derived from T cells, B-cell-depleted T cells, or PBMCs. Samples were obtained from the ongoing ImmuneRACE study (first 160 participants) and from 950 to 1,500 subjects provided by 6 global collaborators. The repertoires were released in a freely available public database meant as a resource for research on the immune response to SARS-CoV-2. Where HLA class I and class II types were available, the types were taken from metadata supplied by the sample provider, not from assay-based typing.

A note on this clone: It has no known antigen specificity. No base-level quality is on record; no much larger clone is a single base apart.

Collaborating institutions collected whole blood in K2EDTA tubes following their own protocols. For TCRbeta analysis, collaborators shipped samples in one of three forms: frozen whole blood, isolated PBMCs, or DNA extracted from either of those sample types. On the study overall, not on this receptor specifically: Clinical and demographic metadata were provided uncurated, with the amount varying by source and participant.

TCRbeta CDR3 regions were amplified from genomic DNA by means of the immunoSEQ Assay, a bias-controlled multiplex PCR. Regarding the original processing steps: Within the assay, amplification of reference gene primers was used to estimate how many nucleated cells each sample contained. Sequence reads were collapsed and filtered to measure the absolute abundance of every unique TCRbeta CDR3 rearrangement. For each sample, productive Simpson clonality was calculated by taking the square root of Simpson's diversity index across productive rearrangements. As stored in TCRdb, this immuneACCESS dataset retains in-frame rearrangements with V and J assigned. A fraction of the clones does not appear; measured against another copy, unresolved V genes explain less than half of the discrepancy, and the remainder lacks a known reason. V, J and clone size reflect that table, while D and trimming were determined from the DNA. In all, the sample holds about 200,000 clones, and around 81% of those were seen once. 5.5% to 7% of the sample comes from the top ten.

The sample taken for sequencing was peripheral blood. This receptor was identified in a woman in her 70s with acute or convalescent COVID-19.

CDR3 loop: CASRTGMAPNTEAFF. The sequence in DNA is TGTGCCAGCAGGACCGGGATGGCTCCGAACACTGAAGCTTTCTTT. The sequence is built from TRBV2 and TRBJ1-1, with the D gene not clear enough to name. The CDR3 starts with the cysteine, ends with the phenylalanine, and has 15 residues. The read is trimmed to its CDR3 DNA, 45 bases read in frame from base 1. Trimming at the junction amounts to 6 bases on V and 1 base on J, and the germline ends lie 15 bases apart. CDR1 SNHLY and CDR2 FYNNEI are derived from the germline V gene.